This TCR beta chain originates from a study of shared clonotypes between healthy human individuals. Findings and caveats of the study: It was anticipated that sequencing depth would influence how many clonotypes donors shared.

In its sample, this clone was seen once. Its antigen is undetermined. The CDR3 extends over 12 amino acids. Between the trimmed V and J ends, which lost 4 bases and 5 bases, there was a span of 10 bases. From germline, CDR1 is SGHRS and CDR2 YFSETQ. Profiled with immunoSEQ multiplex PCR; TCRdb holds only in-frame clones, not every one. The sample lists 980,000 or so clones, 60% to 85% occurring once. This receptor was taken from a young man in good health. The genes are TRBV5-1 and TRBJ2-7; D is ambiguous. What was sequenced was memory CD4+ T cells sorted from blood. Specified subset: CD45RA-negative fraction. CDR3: CASSLLRNEQYF. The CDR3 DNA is TGCGCCAGCAGCCTCCTCCGGAACGAGCAGTACTTC.